The entry that follows covers one T cell receptor beta chain sequence. This clonotype was picked up many times. The antigen it binds to is not known. No much larger clone exists at a distance of one base, and base qualities are not known. This sample is drawn from a study of tumor and adjacent non-tumor tissue in lung cancer (dated by TCRdb to the late 2010s). With respect to the entire study: Of the cohort, 11 to 12 patients had adenocarcinoma, 2 had squamous cell carcinoma and 1 had small cell lung cancer. Among the 15 or so patients, ages ranged from roughly 30 to 85 years, about 10 were men and 5 were women, and disease was TNM stage I to III. Sequencing produced 100 million to 150 million productive TCRbeta reads in total, an average of approximately 4.2 million reads per sample. Bulk TCRbeta repertoires were compared between lung tumor tissue and matched distant non-tumor lung tissue obtained from under 18 lung cancer patients. For each patient, one tumor sample and one normal lung sample were taken, giving thirty paired specimens that underwent TCRbeta CDR3 sequencing.

Trimming costs V 5 bases and J 6 bases, and their ends lie 25 bases apart. The CDR3 numbers 17 residues from cysteine through phenylalanine. CDR3 DNA is the only sequence kept; it has 51 bases, read in frame from the first base. CDR1 is given as ENHRY and CDR2 as SYGVKD, both from the germline V gene. Beyond this particular receptor, the publication reports: Significantly higher TCR diversity was found in younger patients, and higher tumor TCR diversity was associated with shorter overall and disease-free survival. Tumor tissue showed significantly greater TCR diversity (inverse Simpson) than normal lung tissue (approximately 430 vs 150, P = 0.0075, Mann-Whitney U test). The methods do not name the sequencing platform or mention unique molecular identifiers. Peripheral blood was not sequenced, so blood TCRbeta repertoires were not examined in the lung cancer patients of the study. Only approximately 14 patients were included in the cohort, and the need for larger samples and more detailed clinical data was noted by the authors. A significantly larger cumulative share of the repertoire was made up by the top 100 clones in normal lung than in tumor tissue.

Library preparation was by multiplex PCR. Sequenced using an Illumina HiSeq 2500. TCRbeta libraries were built by three rounds of nested PCR using primers (Table S4), following protocols modified from ARM-PCR. Before sequencing, PCR products of 200-500 bp were cut from the gel and purified using the QIAquick gel extraction kit. The source study handled its data this way. Trimmomatic was used to clean the reads, FLASH was used to merge the reads into complete CDR3 sequences, and MiTCR was used to assign the reads to V(D)J germline segments. VDJtools was used to compute clonal diversity as the inverse Simpson's index. In-frame sequences lacking a premature stop codon were counted as productive reads. TCRdb handled the public reads itself, with Q25 trimming in fastp and clone calling in MiXCR, and kept productive beta chains. CDR3 protein sequences are deduplicated, and each keeps its most common genes and DNA. Clone size and V and J calls follow TCRdb, not the original study. The sample has 95,000 to 150,000 distinct CDR3 sequences on record, about 66% of them singletons. The ten largest clonotypes hold 9.5% to 15% of the sample.

RNA was isolated from bulk, unsorted tissue, and RNA quality was assessed with a NanoDrop ND-1000 and an Agilent 2100. Newly diagnosed lung cancer patients without prior chemotherapy who had been admitted for thoracic surgery in China between August and November 2014 were enrolled as donors. The study excluded patients who had received radiotherapy or chemotherapy before or who had another cancer at the same time. Pieces of surgical tissue measuring roughly 1-2 cm3 were kept in RNAlater solution and stored at -80 degrees C until use. The TCR comes from a man aged 30-40 years with non-small cell lung cancer. Specimen: lung tumor tissue. The rearranged segments are TRBV10-3 and TRBJ1-1, with no confidently assigned D gene. The DNA is TGTGCCATCAGTCTTATTCCGAAGAAAGGCCAAATCGCTGAAGCTTTCTTT. Translated, this is CAISLIPKKGQIAEAFF.